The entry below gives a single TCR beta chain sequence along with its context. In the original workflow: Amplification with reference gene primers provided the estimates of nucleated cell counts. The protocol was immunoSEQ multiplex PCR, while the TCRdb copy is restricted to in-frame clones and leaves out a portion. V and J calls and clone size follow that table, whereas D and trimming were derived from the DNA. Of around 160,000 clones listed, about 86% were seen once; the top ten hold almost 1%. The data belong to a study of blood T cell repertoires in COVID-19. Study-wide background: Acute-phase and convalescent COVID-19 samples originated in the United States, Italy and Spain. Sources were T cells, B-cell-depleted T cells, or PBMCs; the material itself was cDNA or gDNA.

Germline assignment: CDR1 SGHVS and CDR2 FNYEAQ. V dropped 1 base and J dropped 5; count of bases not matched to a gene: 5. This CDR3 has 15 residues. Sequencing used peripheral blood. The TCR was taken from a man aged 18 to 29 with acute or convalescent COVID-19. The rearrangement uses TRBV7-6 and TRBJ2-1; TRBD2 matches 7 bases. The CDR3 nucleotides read TGTGCCAGCAGCTTAGAAGTGGGAGGGGACAATGAGCAGTTCTTC. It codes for CASSLEVGGDNEQFF.